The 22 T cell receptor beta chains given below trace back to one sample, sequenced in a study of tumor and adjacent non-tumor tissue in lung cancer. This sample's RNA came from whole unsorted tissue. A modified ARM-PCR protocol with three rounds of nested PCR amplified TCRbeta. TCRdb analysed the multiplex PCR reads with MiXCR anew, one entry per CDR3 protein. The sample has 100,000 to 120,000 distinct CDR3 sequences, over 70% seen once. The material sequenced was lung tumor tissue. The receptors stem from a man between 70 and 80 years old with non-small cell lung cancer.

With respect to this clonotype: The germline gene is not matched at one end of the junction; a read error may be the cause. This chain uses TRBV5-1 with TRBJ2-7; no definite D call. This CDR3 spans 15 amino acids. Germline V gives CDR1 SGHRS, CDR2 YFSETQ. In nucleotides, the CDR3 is TGCGCTAGCAGCTTGAGAACATACCACTTCTACGAGCAGTACTTC. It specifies CASSLRTYHFYEQYF.

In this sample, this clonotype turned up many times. CDR3 protein: CASSYGDHEQFF. CDR3 sequence (DNA): TGTGCCAGCAGCTATGGGGACCATGAGCAGTTCTTC. The gene calls are TRBV5-6 and TRBJ2-1, with D possibly called TRBD1 or TRBD2 (5 bases each). Between the trimmed V and J ends, which lost 3 bases and 8 bases, there was a span of 9 bases. Germline-derived CDR1 and CDR2 are SGHDT and YYEEEE. CDR3 length: 12 amino acids.

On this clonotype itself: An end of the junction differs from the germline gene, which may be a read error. CDR3 protein: CSVDRASSIDTQYF. CDR3 nucleotide sequence: TGCAGTGTTGATAGAGCGTCTAGCATAGATACGCAGTATTTT. The chain couples TRBV29-1 to TRBJ2-3; D is possibly TRBD2 (5 bases). This CDR3 region has 14 residues. Per the germline V gene, CDR1 is SQVTM and CDR2 is ANQGSEA.

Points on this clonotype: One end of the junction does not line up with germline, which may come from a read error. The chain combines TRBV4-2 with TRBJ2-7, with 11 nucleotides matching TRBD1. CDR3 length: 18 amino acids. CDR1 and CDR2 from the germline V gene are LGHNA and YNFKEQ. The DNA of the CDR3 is TGTGTCAGCAGCCAAGAATCTCCCCGGACAGGGGGCTTGTACGATCAGTACTTC. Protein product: CVSSQESPRTGGLYDQYF.

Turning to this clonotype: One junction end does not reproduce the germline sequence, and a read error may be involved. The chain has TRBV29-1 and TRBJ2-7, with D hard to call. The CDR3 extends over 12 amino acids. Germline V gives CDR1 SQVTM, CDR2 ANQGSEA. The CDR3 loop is CAIRVAYYEQYF. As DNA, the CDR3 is TGCGCGATTAGGGTGGCTTACTACGAGCAGTATTTC.

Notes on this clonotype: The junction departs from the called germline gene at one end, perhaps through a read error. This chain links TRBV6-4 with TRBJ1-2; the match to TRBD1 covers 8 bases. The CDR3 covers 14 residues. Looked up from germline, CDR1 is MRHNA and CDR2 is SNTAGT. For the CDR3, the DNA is TGTGCCAACAGTGACACCACCGGGACAGGCTTTTTGAGCTTC. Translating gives CANSDTTGTGFLSF.

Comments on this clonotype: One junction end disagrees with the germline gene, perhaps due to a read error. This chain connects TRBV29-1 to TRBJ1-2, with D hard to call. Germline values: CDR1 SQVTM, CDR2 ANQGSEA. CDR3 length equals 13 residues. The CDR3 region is CNVLETRAYGYTF. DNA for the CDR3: TGCAACGTTCTCGAGACGAGAGCCTATGGCTACACCTTC.

In DNA form, the CDR3 reads TGTGCCATCAGTAGTGCAGGTAACCCCTACGAGCAGTACTTC. Translated: CAISSAGNPYEQYF. V gene TRBV10-3 combines with J gene TRBJ2-7; D remains unclear. CDR3 size: 14 residues. V was shortened by 5 bases and J by 2 bases, with 13 bases between the two germline ends. Germline CDR1 is ENHRY and CDR2 is SYGVKD.

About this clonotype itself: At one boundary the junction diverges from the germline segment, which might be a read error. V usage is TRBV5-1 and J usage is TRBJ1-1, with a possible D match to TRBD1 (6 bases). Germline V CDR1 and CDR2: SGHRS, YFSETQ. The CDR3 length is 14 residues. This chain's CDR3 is CANSWEGGRTEAFF. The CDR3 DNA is TGCGCCAACAGCTGGGAAGGGGGGCGAACTGAAGCTTTCTTT.

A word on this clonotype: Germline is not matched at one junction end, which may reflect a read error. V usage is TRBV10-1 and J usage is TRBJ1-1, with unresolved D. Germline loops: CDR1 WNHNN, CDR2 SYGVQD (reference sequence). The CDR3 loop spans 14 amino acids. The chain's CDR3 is CTSSESGLNTEVFF. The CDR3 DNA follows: TGCACCAGCAGTGAATCGGGATTGAACACTGAAGTTTTCTTT.

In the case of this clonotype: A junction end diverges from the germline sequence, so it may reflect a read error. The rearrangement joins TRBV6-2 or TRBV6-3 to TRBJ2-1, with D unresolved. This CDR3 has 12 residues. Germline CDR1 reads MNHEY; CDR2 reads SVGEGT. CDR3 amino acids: CACSYVVGEEFF. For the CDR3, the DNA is TGTGCCTGCAGTTACGTCGTTGGCGAGGAGTTCTTC.

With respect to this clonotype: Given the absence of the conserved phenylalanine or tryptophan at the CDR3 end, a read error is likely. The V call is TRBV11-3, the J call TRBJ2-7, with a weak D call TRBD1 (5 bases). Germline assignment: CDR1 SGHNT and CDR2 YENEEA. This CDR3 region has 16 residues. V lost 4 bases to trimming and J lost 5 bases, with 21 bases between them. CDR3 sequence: CASSSTGKTGSDEQYI. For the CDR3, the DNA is TGTGCCAGCAGCTCCACAGGTAAGACCGGAAGTGACGAGCAGTACATC.

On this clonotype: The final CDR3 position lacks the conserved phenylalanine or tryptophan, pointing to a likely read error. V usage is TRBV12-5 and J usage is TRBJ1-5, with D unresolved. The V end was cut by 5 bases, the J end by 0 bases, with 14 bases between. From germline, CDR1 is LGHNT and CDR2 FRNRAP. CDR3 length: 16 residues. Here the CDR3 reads CASGLRPKNSNQPQHI. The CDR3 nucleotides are TGTGCTAGTGGTCTACGTCCAAAAAATAGCAATCAGCCCCAGCATATT.

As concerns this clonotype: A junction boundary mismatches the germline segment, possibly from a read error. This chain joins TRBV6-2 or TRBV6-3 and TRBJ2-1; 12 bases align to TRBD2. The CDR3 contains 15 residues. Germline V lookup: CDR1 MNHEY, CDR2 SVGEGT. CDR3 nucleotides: TGTGCCAGCAGTTCTAGCGGGAGGGCCCCAAATGGGCAGTTTTTC. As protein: CASSSSGRAPNGQFF.

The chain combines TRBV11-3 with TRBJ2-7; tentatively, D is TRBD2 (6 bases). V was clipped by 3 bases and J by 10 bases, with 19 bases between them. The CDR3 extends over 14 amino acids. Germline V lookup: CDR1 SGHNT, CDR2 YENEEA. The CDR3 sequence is CASSLSAGLYEQYF. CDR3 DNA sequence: TGTGCCAGCAGCTTGTCGGCGGGGTTGTATGAACAGTACTTC.

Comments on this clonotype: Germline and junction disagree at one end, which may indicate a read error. The chain's CDR3 is CDSSEVALGADQKLFF. The CDR3 nucleotides are TGTGACAGCAGTGAAGTGGCTTTAGGGGCAGATCAAAAACTGTTTTTT. The V call is TRBV6-1, the J call TRBJ1-4, with D possibly matching TRBD1 (5 bases). CDR1 and CDR2 (germline): MNHNS, SASEGT. This CDR3 region has 16 residues.

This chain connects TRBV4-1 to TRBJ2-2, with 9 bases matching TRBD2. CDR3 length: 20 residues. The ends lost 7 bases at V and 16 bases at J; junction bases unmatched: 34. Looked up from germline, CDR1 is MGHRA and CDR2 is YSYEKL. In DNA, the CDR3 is TGCGCCAGCATAGCAAGAGGGTCTAGCGGGGTGCCGCGGGGAATCGGGGTGCCGTTTTTT. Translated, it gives CASIARGSSGVPRGIGVPFF.

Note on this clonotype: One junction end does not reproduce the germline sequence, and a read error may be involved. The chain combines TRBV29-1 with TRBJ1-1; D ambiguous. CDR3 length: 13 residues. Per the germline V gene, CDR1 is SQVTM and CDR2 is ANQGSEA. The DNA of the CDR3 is TGCATCGTTGTAACAGCTAATAACACTGAAGCTTTCTTT. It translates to CIVVTANNTEAFF. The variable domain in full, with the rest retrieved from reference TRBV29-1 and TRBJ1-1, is SAVISQKPSRDICQRGTSLTIQCQVDSQVTMMFWYRQQPGQSLTLIATANQGSEATYESGFVIDKFPISRPNLTFSTLTVSNMSPEDSSIYLCIVVTANNTEAFFGQGTRLTVV.

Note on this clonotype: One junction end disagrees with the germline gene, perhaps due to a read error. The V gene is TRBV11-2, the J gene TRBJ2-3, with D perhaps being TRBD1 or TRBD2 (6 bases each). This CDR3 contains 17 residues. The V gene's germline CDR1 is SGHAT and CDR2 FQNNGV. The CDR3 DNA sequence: TGTGCCAGCAGCCCTAGACTAGAGGGGGAGCATCGAGATACGCAATATTTT. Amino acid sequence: CASSPRLEGEHRDTQYF.

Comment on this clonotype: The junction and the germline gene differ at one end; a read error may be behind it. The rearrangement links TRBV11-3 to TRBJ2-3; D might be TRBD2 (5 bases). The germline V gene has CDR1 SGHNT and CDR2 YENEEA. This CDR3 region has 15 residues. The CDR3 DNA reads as TGTGCCTGCACCCGTCGGGAAATAAGCACTGATACGCAGTATTTT. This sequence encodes CACTRREISTDTQYF.

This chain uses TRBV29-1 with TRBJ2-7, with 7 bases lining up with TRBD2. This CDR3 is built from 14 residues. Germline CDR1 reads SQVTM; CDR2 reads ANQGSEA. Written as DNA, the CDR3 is TGCAGTGTGGGAGGGAGTAGCGGAACCTACGAGCAGTACTTC. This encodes CSVGGSSGTYEQYF.

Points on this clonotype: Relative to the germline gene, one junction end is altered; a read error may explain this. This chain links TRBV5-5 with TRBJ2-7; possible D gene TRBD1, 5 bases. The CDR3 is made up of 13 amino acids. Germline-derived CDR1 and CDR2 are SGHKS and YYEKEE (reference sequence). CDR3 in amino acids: CASGSLTVGPWDF. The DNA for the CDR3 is TGTGCCAGCGGCTCACTTACTGTGGGGCCCTGGGACTTC.